These 9 T cell receptor beta chains came from one sample sequenced in a study of blood T cell repertoires in COVID-19. Assay used: immunoSEQ multiplex PCR; TCRdb lists only in-frame clones, some missing. The table includes about 190,000 clones, about 86% detected once. The sequenced sample was PBMCs or T cells enriched from blood (not recorded which). The receptor set was obtained from a woman aged 40-49 years in a cohort exposed to, infected with or recovered from COVID-19 (not recorded which).

This rearrangement joins TRBV9 to TRBJ1-4; D might be TRBD1 (6 bases). Germline V CDR1 and CDR2: SGDLS, YYNGEE. This CDR3 region has 17 residues. With 3 bases removed from V and 7 bases from J, the gap between germline ends came to 22 bases. In DNA form, the CDR3 reads TGTGCCAGCAGCGCCGGACAGTACCAACAATTGGGTGAAAAACTGTTTTTT. This codes for CASSAGQYQQLGEKLFF.

The chain recombines TRBV19 with TRBJ1-1, with D maybe TRBD1 (5 bases). Germline V gene data show CDR1 as LNHDA and CDR2 as SQIVND (reference sequence). With 4 bases removed from V and 0 bases from J, the gap between germline ends came to 18 bases. The CDR3 loop spans 17 amino acids. CDR3: CASSKGEGELMNTEAFF. As DNA, the CDR3 is TGTGCCAGTAGTAAAGGGGAAGGAGAACTCATGAACACTGAAGCTTTCTTT.

The genes are TRBV7-8 and TRBJ2-7; TRBD2 agrees at 8 bases. The CDR3 totals 18 residues. Germline CDR1 reads SGHVS; CDR2 reads FQNEAQ. The V segment lost 2 bases and the J segment 0 bases; nucleotides outside the gene matches: 12. The CDR3 DNA is TGTGCCAGCAGCTTACGCTCCCCCCTAGCGGGTTTCTCCTACGAGCAGTACTTC. This sequence encodes CASSLRSPLAGFSYEQYF.

The genes are TRBV4-1 and TRBJ1-6; no clear D gene. The V end lost 4 bases, the J end lost 9 bases, and 10 bases lay between the germline ends. This CDR3 has 13 residues. Germline V gene data show CDR1 as MGHRA and CDR2 as YSYEKL. CDR3 in amino acids: CASSLRRGSPLHF. In DNA, the CDR3 is TGCGCCAGCAGCCTAAGACGGGGTTCACCCCTCCACTTT.

This chain links TRBV10-3 with TRBJ1-2; 7 bases map to TRBD1. Germline CDR1 reads ENHRY; CDR2 reads SYGVKD. CDR3 length: 15 residues. The V and J ends lost 6 bases and 8 bases, in that order; junction bases with no gene match: 15. CDR3 protein: CAIRERQGGLTGYTF. The CDR3 region has the DNA TGTGCCATCAGGGAGAGACAGGGCGGACTTACCGGCTACACCTTC.

The V and J genes are TRBV5-1 and TRBJ1-1; no clear D. There are 14 residues in the CDR3. V was cut by 4 bases and J by 0 bases, with 10 bases left in between. Germline V lookup: CDR1 SGHRS, CDR2 YFSETQ. CDR3 amino acids: CASSTSTMNTEAFF. CDR3 nucleotide sequence: TGCGCCAGCAGCACTTCAACGATGAACACTGAAGCTTTCTTT.

The chain combines TRBV3-1 (or the pseudogene TRBV3-2) with TRBJ1-2; D ambiguous. V shed 6 bases and J shed 2 bases, with 13 bases lying between them. Germline V gives CDR1 LGHDT, CDR2 YNNKEL (reference sequence). This CDR3 has 14 amino acids. The CDR3 sequence is CASRAVGRNYGYTF. The CDR3 nucleotides are TGTGCCAGCAGGGCCGTGGGCCGCAACTATGGCTACACCTTC.

The CDR3 DNA reads TGTGCCAGCAGCTTATATCAGAGGAGCAATCAGCCCCAGCATTTT. Translation: CASSLYQRSNQPQHF. The genes are TRBV7-2 and TRBJ1-5; the D is unclear. The CDR3 has 15 residues. Trimming removed 2 bases from V and 1 base from J, with 9 bases in between. CDR1 SGHTA and CDR2 FQGNSA come from the germline V gene.

CDR3 sequence (DNA): TGCGCCAGCAGCCCTCCAGGGCCCCGCCAAGAGACCCAGTACTTC. Amino acids: CASSPPGPRQETQYF. This sequence joins TRBV5-1 and TRBJ2-5; tentatively, D is TRBD1 (5 bases). V lost 4 bases and J lost 1, with 14 bases in between. The CDR3 is 15 amino acids. Germline V lookup: CDR1 SGHRS, CDR2 YFSETQ.